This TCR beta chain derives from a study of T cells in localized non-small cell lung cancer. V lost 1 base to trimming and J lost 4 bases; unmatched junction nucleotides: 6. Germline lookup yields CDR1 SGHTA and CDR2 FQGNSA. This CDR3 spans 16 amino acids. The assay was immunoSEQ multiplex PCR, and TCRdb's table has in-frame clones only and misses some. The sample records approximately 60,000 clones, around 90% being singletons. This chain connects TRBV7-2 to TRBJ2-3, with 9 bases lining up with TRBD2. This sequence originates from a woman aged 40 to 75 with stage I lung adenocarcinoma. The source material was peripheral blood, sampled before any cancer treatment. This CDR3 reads CASSLDLAGGPDTQYF. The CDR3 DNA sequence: TGTGCCAGCAGCTTAGACTTGGCGGGGGGGCCAGATACGCAGTATTTT.